These 31 T cell receptor beta chains were sequenced from one sample in a study of blood T cell repertoires in COVID-19. Sequencing used immunoSEQ multiplex PCR; TCRdb keeps in-frame clones, though not all of them. The data show tens of thousands of clones, with around four fifths seen just once and roughly 11% held by the top ten. Material for sequencing was peripheral blood. Receptors were obtained from a human donor in a cohort sampled during active COVID-19.

This rearrangement joins TRBV7-8 to TRBJ2-1; tentatively, D is TRBD2 (5 bases). Germline CDR1 and CDR2: SGHVS and FQNEAQ. This CDR3 comprises 16 residues. V lost 1 base, J lost 3 bases, and 13 bases lay in between. The CDR3 nucleotides are TGTGCCAGCAGCTTAGTCGCTAGCCCGAGCTACAATGAGCAGTTCTTC. Translated: CASSLVASPSYNEQFF.

The chain carries TRBV28 and TRBJ2-5, with TRBD1 identical over 7 bases. V trimming: 8 bases; J trimming: 6 bases; junction bases outside the gene matches: 6. This CDR3 is built from 12 residues. Germline V CDR1 and CDR2: MDHEN, SYDVKM. The CDR3: CASERGGKTQYF. CDR3 DNA: TGTGCCAGCGAAAGAGGGGGCAAGACCCAGTACTTC.

This rearrangement joins TRBV4-2 to TRBJ2-7; 8 positions agree with TRBD1. Germline V CDR1 and CDR2: LGHNA, YNFKEQ. CDR3 length: 16 amino acids. The V segment lost 3 bases and the J segment 3 bases; nucleotides outside the gene matches: 10. CDR3 bases: TGTGCCAGCAGCCAGGGGGGACAGGCCAACCACTACGAGCAGTACTTC. Protein product: CASSQGGQANHYEQYF.

The rearrangement joins TRBV28 to TRBJ1-1; TRBD1 is a possible D gene (5 bases). V lost 6 bases and J 1 base, leaving 21 bases between the germline ends. This CDR3 comprises 17 residues. Germline V lookup: CDR1 MDHEN, CDR2 SYDVKM. CDR3 sequence (DNA): TGTGCCAGCAGATACAGACCAGGGAAACGTCCGAACACTGAAGCTTTCTTT. This codes for CASRYRPGKRPNTEAFF.

Only a few counts were recorded for this clone. This chain connects TRBV27 to TRBJ1-2, with TRBD1 identical over 11 bases. This CDR3 comprises 14 residues. The J segment lost 8 bases and the V segment lost 0 bases, leaving 2 bases of the junction unmatched. Germline CDR1 is MNHEY and CDR2 is SMNVEV (reference sequence). The DNA for the CDR3 is TGTGCCAGCAGTTTATCCCGGACAGGGGGCGGCTACACCTTC. Its protein product is CASSLSRTGGGYTF.

This chain joins TRBV6-5 and TRBJ1-1, with D uncertain. This CDR3 is built from 16 residues. V gave up 4 bases and J gave up 1 base, with 16 bases separating them. In germline, CDR1 is MNHEY, CDR2 SVGAGI. The CDR3 bases are TGTGCCAGCAGTTCGAGCCGTACCCCGGGGAACACTGAAGCTTTCTTT. It specifies CASSSSRTPGNTEAFF.

This clone was detected once. The gene calls are TRBV10-2 and TRBJ2-3; D may be TRBD2 (5 bases). The CDR3 has 18 residues. Trimming took off 6 bases at V and 0 bases at J, with 22 bases between the two ends. CDR1 is WSHSY and CDR2 is SAAADI in the germline V gene. The CDR3 DNA sequence: TGCGCCAGCAGAAGGCGACTACAGCTAACCACTAGCACAGATACGCAGTATTTT. Translated: CASRRRLQLTTSTDTQYF.

The chain is built from TRBV24-1 and TRBJ2-5; TRBD2 aligns across 12 bases. The trim removed 4 bases at V and 2 bases at J, leaving 4 bases unmatched. This CDR3 region has 16 residues. CDR1 and CDR2 (germline): KGHDR, SFDVKD. The chain's CDR3 is CATSEPTSGGQETQYF. The CDR3 region has the DNA TGTGCCACCAGTGAGCCGACTAGCGGGGGACAAGAGACCCAGTACTTC.

The chain's CDR3 is CASSLVSVGELFF. CDR3 DNA sequence: TGTGCCAGCAGCTTAGTTTCGGTCGGGGAGCTGTTTTTT. This rearrangement joins TRBV11-2 to TRBJ2-2; D remains unclear. Germline lookup yields CDR1 SGHAT and CDR2 FQNNGV. Trimming took off 1 base at V and 7 bases at J, with 7 bases between the two ends. This CDR3 comprises 13 residues.

The chain uses TRBV11-2 and TRBJ1-3, with D maybe TRBD1 (5 bases). This CDR3 contains 15 residues. Trimming cost V 5 bases and J 4 bases, with 15 bases left between them. Germline assignment: CDR1 SGHAT and CDR2 FQNNGV. The CDR3 region has the DNA TGTGCCAGCAGCCCACGTGGGGGGATCGGAAACACCATATATTTT. It yields the protein CASSPRGGIGNTIYF.

V gene TRBV5-5 combines with J gene TRBJ1-5; D is possibly TRBD1 (6 bases). The ends were cut back, 1 base at V and 2 bases at J, with 10 bases in the middle. This CDR3 is built from 15 residues. Germline CDR1 and CDR2: SGHKS and YYEKEE (reference sequence). The CDR3 here is CASSLFSGGNQPQHF. The CDR3 DNA is TGTGCCAGCAGCTTGTTTTCAGGGGGCAATCAGCCCCAGCATTTT.

The rearrangement links TRBV5-1 to TRBJ2-6; 10 bases match TRBD1. The CDR3 is made up of 16 amino acids. The germline gives CDR1 SGHRS, CDR2 YFSETQ. Trimming cost V 4 bases and J 2 bases; bases outside gene matches: 3. The CDR3 bases are TGCGCCAGCAGCCTCGGGACAGGGGCTGGGGCCAACGTCCTGACTTTC. It yields the protein CASSLGTGAGANVLTF.

The chain combines TRBV5-1 with TRBJ2-5; D is perhaps TRBD1 (5 bases). This CDR3 region has 14 residues. V shed 5 bases and J shed 6 bases, with 17 bases lying between them. Germline CDR1 SGHRS, CDR2 YFSETQ. The CDR3: CASSSTGDMKTQYF. CDR3 in DNA: TGCGCCAGCAGTTCCACAGGTGATATGAAGACCCAGTACTTC. The full variable domain, with the rest looked up from reference TRBV5-1 and TRBJ2-5, is KAGVTQTPRYLIKTRGQQVTLSCSPISGHRSVSWYQQTPGQGLQFLFEYFSETQRNKGNFPGRFSGRQFSNSRSEMNVSTLELGDSALYLCASSSTGDMKTQYFGPGTRLLVL.

This chain uses TRBV2 with TRBJ2-6, with unresolved D. Per the germline V gene, CDR1 is SNHLY and CDR2 is FYNNEI. The CDR3 is 15 residues long. The V gene lost 4 bases and the J gene lost 0 bases, with 7 bases spanning the gap. CDR3 sequence reads: CASSGLFSGANVLTF. The CDR3 nucleotides are TGTGCCAGCAGTGGTCTGTTCTCTGGGGCCAACGTCCTGACTTTC.

The J gene is TRBJ1-5, the V gene TRBV19; 7 bases align to TRBD1. CDR1 is LNHDA and CDR2 is SQIVND in the germline V gene (reference sequence). The J segment lost 11 bases and the V segment lost 6 bases, leaving 13 bases of the junction unmatched. This CDR3 contains 14 residues. The CDR3 is CASRRDRQQGAQHF. The CDR3 DNA reads as TGTGCCAGTAGGAGGGACAGACAGCAAGGGGCCCAGCATTTT.

The rearrangement uses TRBV7-8 and TRBJ2-3; 10 nucleotides match TRBD1. V lost 1 base and J lost 0; bases outside the gene matches: 1. The germline gives CDR1 SGHVS, CDR2 FQNEAQ. The CDR3 has 16 residues. In DNA form, the CDR3 reads TGTGCCAGCAGCTTAGTGGGACAGGGGAGCACAGATACGCAGTATTTT. Its translation: CASSLVGQGSTDTQYF.

The chain couples TRBV24-1 to TRBJ2-3, with D maybe TRBD1 (6 bases). The V gene's germline CDR1 is KGHDR and CDR2 SFDVKD. There are 14 residues in the CDR3. V gave up 6 bases and J gave up 0 bases, with 9 bases separating them. In nucleotides, the CDR3 is TGTGCCACCAGTCCTGGACAGAGCACAGATACGCAGTATTTT. Residues: CATSPGQSTDTQYF.

The V call is TRBV13, the J call TRBJ2-2, with 10 nucleotides matching TRBD1. The CDR3 is 16 residues long. CDR1 PRHDT and CDR2 FYEKMQ come from the germline V gene (reference sequence). V lost 5 bases, J lost 2 bases, and 5 bases stayed unmatched. The CDR3 loop reads CASSLRDRGNTGELFF. CDR3 in DNA: TGTGCCAGCAGCCTACGGGACAGGGGCAACACCGGGGAGCTGTTTTTT.

The chain joins TRBV28 to TRBJ1-4; 9 bases are shared with TRBD1. Per the germline V gene, CDR1 is MDHEN and CDR2 is SYDVKM. The V and J ends lost 1 base and 8 bases, in that order; junction bases with no gene match: 8. The CDR3 runs to 16 residues. CDR3 residues: CASSLFEGQGLEKLFF. The CDR3 DNA reads as TGTGCCAGCAGTTTATTTGAGGGACAGGGATTGGAAAAACTGTTTTTT.

The CDR3 DNA sequence: TGTGCCAGCAGCTTAAGGTTGACAGCCTCCCATAGCACAGATACGCAGTATTTT. As protein: CASSLRLTASHSTDTQYF. This chain connects TRBV7-8 to TRBJ2-3; possible D gene TRBD1, 5 bases. The CDR3 runs 18 residues. The germline V and J ends were trimmed by 2 bases and 0 bases, with 18 bases remaining between them. Germline V gene lookup returns CDR1 SGHVS and CDR2 FQNEAQ.

This chain links TRBV7-9 with TRBJ1-3; TRBD1 agrees at 9 bases. Germline lookup yields CDR1 SEHNR and CDR2 FQNEAQ (reference sequence). The CDR3 consists of 13 residues. The trim removed 7 bases at V and 4 bases at J, leaving 2 bases unmatched. The CDR3 here is CASTDRGGNTIYF. CDR3 bases: TGTGCCAGCACCGACAGGGGGGGAAACACCATATATTTT.

This clone appeared a single time. The chain links TRBV18 to TRBJ1-1; no reliable D call. The V end was cut by 2 bases, the J end by 0 bases, with 7 bases between. CDR3 length: 14 residues. The germline V gene encodes CDR1 KGHSH and CDR2 LQKENI. CDR3 region: CASSPTSMNTEAFF. In nucleotides, the CDR3 is TGTGCCAGCTCACCAACCAGTATGAACACTGAAGCTTTCTTT.

The chain joins TRBV21-1 to TRBJ1-2; the table's D call TRBD1 went unverified against the DNA. TRBV21-1 is tagged as a pseudogene. The CDR3 spans 19 residues. The DNA for the CDR3 is TGTGCCAGCAGCACGATCAGATGGACAGGGGGCGATCTTGATCGTACATACACCTTC. Its translation: CASSTIRWTGGDLDRTYTF.

The chain joins TRBV7-3 to TRBJ2-7; the match to TRBD2 covers 12 bases. V shed 5 bases, J shed 1 base, and the junction held 3 bases outside the gene matches. The CDR3 consists of 15 residues. Germline V lookup: CDR1 SGHTA, CDR2 FQGTGA. The CDR3 spells CASSPTSGGSYEQYF. The DNA for the CDR3 is TGTGCCAGCAGCCCGACTAGCGGGGGTTCCTACGAGCAGTACTTC.

The V and J genes are TRBV5-8 and TRBJ2-5; weak D call: TRBD2 (5 bases). CDR1 is SGHTS and CDR2 is YDEGEE in the germline V gene. Trimming pared 4 bases from V and 9 bases from J, leaving 16 bases between. This CDR3 region has 13 residues. The CDR3: CASSPRGGWAQYF. As DNA, the CDR3 is TGTGCCAGCAGCCCAAGAGGAGGTTGGGCCCAGTACTTC. The whole variable domain, filled in from reference TRBV5-8 and TRBJ2-5, reads EAGVTQSPTHLIKTRGQQATLRCSPISGHTSVYWYQQALGLGLQFLLWYDEGEERNRGNFPPRFSGRQFPNYSSELNVNALELEDSALYLCASSPRGGWAQYFGPGTRLLVL.

V gene TRBV28 combines with J gene TRBJ2-7; TRBD1 matches at 9 bases. Per germline, CDR1 MDHEN and CDR2 SYDVKM. V lost 3 bases, J lost 2 bases, and 8 bases stayed unmatched. There are 16 residues in the CDR3. CDR3 sequence: CASSLYPGTGTYEQYF. CDR3 sequence (DNA): TGTGCCAGCAGTTTGTACCCCGGGACAGGGACCTACGAGCAGTACTTC. Drawing the rest from reference TRBV28 and TRBJ2-7, the complete variable domain is DVKVTQSSRYLVKRTGEKVFLECVQDMDHENMFWYRQDPGLGLRLIYFSYDVKMKEKGDIPEGYSVSREKKERFSLILESASTNQTSMYLCASSLYPGTGTYEQYFGPGTRLTVT.

This clone was found once. This rearrangement joins TRBV6-2 or TRBV6-3 to TRBJ1-1; D gene uncertain. CDR3 length equals 14 residues. Germline CDR1 reads MNHEY; CDR2 reads SVGEGT. Trimming removed 5 bases at V and 0 bases at J, with 10 bases between. The CDR3 here is CASSPLSLNTEAFF. The DNA for the CDR3 is TGTGCCAGCAGTCCCCTTTCCCTGAACACTGAAGCTTTCTTT.

The chain links TRBV6-2 or TRBV6-3 to TRBJ1-1, with D perhaps matching TRBD1 (5 bases). V was pared by 4 bases and J by 1 base, with 7 bases between. CDR1 MNHEY and CDR2 SVGEGT come from the germline V gene. This CDR3 region has 13 residues. CDR3 nucleotides: TGTGCCAGCAGTTTACAGGAGAACACTGAAGCTTTCTTT. As protein: CASSLQENTEAFF.

The chain couples TRBV7-2 to TRBJ2-6; 7 nucleotides match TRBD1. The CDR3 is 16 residues long. V gave up 8 bases and J gave up 1 base; unmatched junction bases: 8. The germline gives CDR1 SGHTA, CDR2 FQGNSA. The chain's CDR3 is CASVETGISGANVLTF. CDR3 nucleotide sequence: TGTGCCAGCGTCGAGACAGGGATTTCTGGGGCCAACGTCCTGACTTTC.

The rearrangement joins TRBV5-4 to TRBJ2-1, with 12 bases that match TRBD2. Losses at the gene ends were 3 bases for V and 3 bases for J; bases not matched to a gene: 7. CDR1 is SGHNT and CDR2 is YYREEE in the germline V gene (reference sequence). The CDR3 is 17 amino acids. The chain's CDR3 is CASSSLGLAGNYNEQFF. In DNA form, the CDR3 reads TGTGCCAGCAGCTCTTTAGGACTAGCGGGGAACTACAATGAGCAGTTCTTC.

The chain is built from TRBV28 and TRBJ2-7, with TRBD1 matching over 8 bases. From germline, CDR1 is MDHEN and CDR2 SYDVKM. V trimming: 8 bases; J trimming: 3 bases; junction bases outside the gene matches: 18. The CDR3 sequence is 17 residues long. The CDR3 region is CASLSGTGGFLVYEQYF. DNA of the CDR3: TGTGCCAGCCTTTCCGGGACAGGCGGATTCTTGGTCTACGAGCAGTACTTC. Based on the CDR3 plus reference TRBV28 and TRBJ2-7, the full variable domain is DVKVTQSSRYLVKRTGEKVFLECVQDMDHENMFWYRQDPGLGLRLIYFSYDVKMKEKGDIPEGYSVSREKKERFSLILESASTNQTSMYLCASLSGTGGFLVYEQYFGPGTRLTVT.